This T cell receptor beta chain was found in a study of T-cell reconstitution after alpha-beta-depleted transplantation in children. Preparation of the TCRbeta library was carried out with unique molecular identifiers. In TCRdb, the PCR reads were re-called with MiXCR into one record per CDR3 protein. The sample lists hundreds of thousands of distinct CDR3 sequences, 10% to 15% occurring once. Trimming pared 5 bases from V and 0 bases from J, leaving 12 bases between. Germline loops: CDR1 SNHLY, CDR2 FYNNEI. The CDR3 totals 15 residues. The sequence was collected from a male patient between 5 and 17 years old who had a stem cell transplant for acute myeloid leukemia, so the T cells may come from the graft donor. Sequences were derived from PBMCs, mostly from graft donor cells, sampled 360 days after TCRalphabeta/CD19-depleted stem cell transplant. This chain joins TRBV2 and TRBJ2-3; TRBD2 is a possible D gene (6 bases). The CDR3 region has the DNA TGTGCCAGCAGTCCCCGACTAGTGAGCACAGATACGCAGTATTTT. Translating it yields CASSPRLVSTDTQYF.